A single sample is the source of the 31 T cell receptor beta chains below, sequenced in a study of blood T cell repertoires in COVID-19. TCRdb's copy holds only in-frame clones and misses some; the assay was immunoSEQ multiplex PCR. The sample lists around 180,000 clones; around 87% were seen once. The sequenced sample consisted of peripheral blood. These receptors originate from a man aged 40-50 years with active or convalescent COVID-19.

The chain has TRBV7-9 and TRBJ1-4; D gene uncertain. Germline V CDR1 and CDR2: SEHNR, FQNEAQ (reference sequence). The CDR3 sequence is 15 residues long. V gave up 2 bases and J gave up 1 base, with 8 bases separating them. CDR3 sequence: CASSLSSLTNEKLFF. The CDR3 nucleotides are TGTGCCAGCAGCTTATCTTCCTTAACTAATGAAAAACTGTTTTTT.

This chain uses TRBV6-2 or TRBV6-3 with TRBJ1-2; the D gene is possibly TRBD1 (5 bases). V was cut by 4 bases and J by 5 bases, with 17 bases left in between. Germline CDR1 reads MNHEY; CDR2 reads SVGEGT. The CDR3 totals 15 residues. The DNA of the CDR3 is TGTGCCAGCAGTTCGAAAAGACGGGGGGAATATGGCTACACCTTC. Translated, it gives CASSSKRRGEYGYTF.

V is TRBV6-6 and J is TRBJ1-5; 12 nucleotides line up with TRBD1. V trimming: 6 bases; J trimming: 2 bases; junction bases outside the gene matches: 5. This CDR3 comprises 16 residues. The V gene's germline CDR1 is MNHNY and CDR2 SVGAGI (reference sequence). DNA for the CDR3: TGTGCCAGCAGGGGGACAGGGGGCGTAGGCAATCAGCCCCAGCATTTT. Protein sequence: CASRGTGGVGNQPQHF.

The chain links TRBV7-2 to TRBJ2-5; D call uncertain. The CDR3 is made up of 15 amino acids. The V end lost 4 bases, the J end lost 1 base, and 13 bases lay between the germline ends. Germline values: CDR1 SGHTA, CDR2 FQGNSA. CDR3 in DNA: TGTGCCAGCAGCTCCTATTCCGGAGTCCAAGAGACCCAGTACTTC. Residues: CASSSYSGVQETQYF.

V usage is TRBV27 and J usage is TRBJ2-2, with 9 bases matching TRBD2. Germline lookup yields CDR1 MNHEY and CDR2 SMNVEV (reference sequence). The CDR3 runs to 17 residues. With V trimmed by 5 bases and J by 2 bases, 9 bases remained unmatched. The CDR3 coding sequence is TGTGCCAGCAGTCTCCTCCCTAGCGGGGATAACACCGGGGAGCTGTTTTTT. Translation: CASSLLPSGDNTGELFF.

The chain combines TRBV4-1 with TRBJ1-3; 8 bases are shared with TRBD1. Trimming at V came to 0 bases and at J to 0 bases, leaving 13 bases not matched to a gene. In germline, CDR1 is MGHRA, CDR2 YSYEKL. The CDR3 consists of 20 residues. For the CDR3, the DNA is TGCGCCAGCAGCCAAGATCTAGGACAGGGCCGGGGCGCCTCTGGAAACACCATATATTTT. Translation: CASSQDLGQGRGASGNTIYF.

V usage is TRBV6-6 and J usage is TRBJ1-2; 9 bases line up with TRBD1. Germline-derived CDR1 and CDR2 are MNHNY and SVGAGI (reference sequence). V dropped 5 bases and J dropped 4; count of bases not matched to a gene: 11. The CDR3 loop spans 16 amino acids. The CDR3 protein is CASSGRTGVGGYGYTF. CDR3 nucleotides: TGTGCCAGCAGTGGCAGGACAGGGGTAGGGGGCTATGGCTACACCTTC.

The chain couples TRBV6-1 to TRBJ1-5; the D gene is possibly TRBD1 (5 bases). This CDR3 comprises 15 residues. From germline, CDR1 is MNHNS and CDR2 SASEGT. Trimming removed 3 bases from V and 4 bases from J, with 13 bases in between. CDR3 protein: CASSDNWGVNQPQHF. CDR3 bases: TGTGCCAGCAGTGATAACTGGGGGGTAAATCAGCCCCAGCATTTT.

The CDR3 loop reads CASSKRGVAEQYF. Written as DNA, the CDR3 is TGTGCCAGTAGTAAGCGGGGGGTCGCCGAGCAGTACTTC. The J gene is TRBJ2-7, the V gene TRBV19, with 9 nucleotides matching TRBD2. This CDR3 is 13 amino acids long. J was trimmed by 6 bases and V by 4 bases; bases with no gene match: 4. Germline values: CDR1 LNHDA, CDR2 SQIVND (reference sequence).

This chain links TRBV9 with TRBJ2-1; a possible D gene is TRBD1 (6 bases). This CDR3 spans 15 amino acids. Trimming removed 3 bases at V and 3 bases at J, with 13 bases between. The V gene's germline CDR1 is SGDLS and CDR2 YYNGEE. In nucleotides, the CDR3 is TGTGCCAGCAGCGACCAGGGGAGAGTCTACAATGAGCAGTTCTTC. Protein sequence: CASSDQGRVYNEQFF.

This chain uses TRBV7-9 with TRBJ1-5, with 8 bases aligning to TRBD1. The CDR3 runs to 17 residues. CDR1 is SEHNR and CDR2 is FQNEAQ in the germline V gene (reference sequence). Germline trimming cut 4 bases from V and 7 bases from J; bases unmatched to any gene: 15. Here the CDR3 reads CASSSDREQGGGQPQHF. The CDR3 coding sequence is TGTGCCAGCAGCTCGGACAGGGAACAGGGGGGTGGCCAGCCCCAGCATTTT. Full variable domain (missing parts from reference TRBV7-9 and TRBJ1-5): DTGVSQNPRHKITKRGQNVTFRCDPISEHNRLYWYRQTLGQGPEFLTYFQNEAQLEKSRLLSDRFSAERPKGSFSTLEIQRTEQGDSAMYLCASSSDREQGGGQPQHFGDGTRLSIL.

V and J are TRBV21-1 and TRBJ1-4; the D segment call TRBD1 is taken from the table without a DNA check. TRBV21-1 is reported as a pseudogene. CDR3 length: 15 residues. DNA of the CDR3: TGTGCCAGCAGCGAGGGGCGGGACAGGGAAGAAAAACTGTTTTTT. The encoded protein is CASSEGRDREEKLFF.

V usage is TRBV28 and J usage is TRBJ1-2; 8 bases line up with TRBD1. The CDR3 sequence is 15 residues long. V shed 5 bases, J shed 2 bases, and the junction held 7 bases outside the gene matches. Germline values: CDR1 MDHEN, CDR2 SYDVKM. Here the CDR3 DNA reads TGTGCCAGCAGTCCGACAGGGGTAGGGAACTATGGCTACACCTTC. Translated, it gives CASSPTGVGNYGYTF.

The chain has TRBV19 and TRBJ1-6; 8 bases are a match to TRBD1. The V gene's germline CDR1 is LNHDA and CDR2 SQIVND (reference sequence). CDR3 length equals 13 residues. V dropped 6 bases and J dropped 10; count of bases not matched to a gene: 5. The CDR3 here is CASRNRGTSPLHF. CDR3 nucleotides: TGTGCCAGTAGAAACAGGGGGACCTCACCCCTCCACTTT.

This clone appeared a single time. This chain uses TRBV19 with TRBJ1-1; D gene unclear. The germline gives CDR1 LNHDA, CDR2 SQIVND (reference sequence). With 3 bases removed from V and 0 bases from J, the gap between germline ends came to 8 bases. The CDR3 spans 14 residues. CDR3 bases: TGTGCCAGTAGTATTGGGCTTATGAACACTGAAGCTTTCTTT. It yields the protein CASSIGLMNTEAFF.

The rearrangement joins TRBV29-1 to TRBJ1-2, with D hard to call. Trimming removed 2 bases at V and 2 bases at J, with 12 bases between. Germline V gene lookup returns CDR1 SQVTM and CDR2 ANQGSEA. The CDR3 runs to 14 residues. The DNA for the CDR3 is TGCAGCGTTGAAACCGGGTCTAGCAACTATGGCTACACCTTC. Protein product: CSVETGSSNYGYTF.

This clone was counted once. The V gene is TRBV27, the J gene TRBJ2-3; D may be TRBD2 (5 bases). Germline V lookup: CDR1 MNHEY, CDR2 SMNVEV (reference sequence). This CDR3 has 16 residues. The V and J ends lost 4 bases and 0 bases respectively, with 14 bases between them. The DNA of the CDR3 is TGTGCCAGCAGTTACGCTAGCCGTGCTAGCACAGATACGCAGTATTTT. This sequence encodes CASSYASRASTDTQYF.

The V gene is TRBV4-1, the J gene TRBJ2-4; 10 bases line up with TRBD2. Germline V lookup: CDR1 MGHRA, CDR2 YSYEKL. J was trimmed by 0 bases and V by 1 base; bases with no gene match: 9. The CDR3 is 19 residues long. The CDR3 protein is CASSQVLAGVPLAKNIQYF. In DNA, the CDR3 is TGCGCCAGCAGCCAAGTGCTAGCGGGGGTCCCACTAGCCAAAAACATTCAGTACTTC.

The chain is built from TRBV5-1 and TRBJ1-1; 9 bases agree with TRBD1. With 4 bases clipped from V and 3 bases from J, the junction kept 4 bases outside the gene matches. The CDR3 covers 14 residues. The V gene's germline CDR1 is SGHRS and CDR2 YFSETQ. CDR3 region: CASSLGTGYTEAFF. The CDR3 bases are TGCGCCAGCAGCCTTGGGACAGGGTACACTGAAGCTTTCTTT.

Concerning this clone itself: A much larger clone differs by one base, so this may be a read error. The chain uses TRBV3-1 (or the pseudogene TRBV3-2) and TRBJ1-2; 8 positions match TRBD1. The length of the CDR3 is 14 residues. Germline assignment: CDR1 LGHDT and CDR2 YNNKEL (reference sequence). The junction had 6 bases not matched to a gene; V was cut back by 4 bases and J by 5 bases. The CDR3 spells CASSRQQGGYGYTF. The CDR3 nucleotides are TGTGCCAGCAGCCGACAACAGGGGGGGTATGGCTACACCTTC.

The rearrangement joins TRBV7-2 to TRBJ1-1, with a weak D call TRBD1 (5 bases). This CDR3 spans 15 amino acids. V dropped 2 bases and J dropped 0 bases, with 10 bases sitting between them. Germline V gives CDR1 SGHTA, CDR2 FQGNSA. CDR3 protein: CASSLYRSLNTEAFF. The CDR3 DNA reads as TGTGCCAGCAGCTTATACAGGTCGTTGAACACTGAAGCTTTCTTT.

J is TRBJ2-3 and V is TRBV6-5; D not resolved. The CDR3 covers 12 residues. CDR1 MNHEY and CDR2 SVGAGI come from the germline V gene. V lost 6 bases to trimming and J lost 6 bases, with 10 bases between them. DNA for the CDR3: TGTGCCAGCAGAGACTCGAGGGATACGCAGTATTTT. Its translation: CASRDSRDTQYF.

Concerning this clone: Other DNA sequences from this sample encode an identical CDR3 as well. The chain couples TRBV5-1 to TRBJ2-1, with D maybe TRBD1 (5 bases). V lost 0 bases and J lost 4, with 8 bases in between. Germline V gene sequence: CDR1 SGHRS, CDR2 YFSETQ. The CDR3 totals 14 residues. CDR3 DNA sequence: TGCGCCAGCAGCTTGGAGGGGCCGTACAATGAGCAGTTCTTC. This sequence encodes CASSLEGPYNEQFF.

This chain joins TRBV11-1 and TRBJ2-2, with TRBD1 identical over 7 bases. V dropped 6 bases and J dropped 6; count of bases not matched to a gene: 13. This CDR3 spans 16 amino acids. Germline CDR1 reads SGHAT; CDR2 reads FQDESV (reference sequence). CDR3 region: CASRDRDRSIAGELFF. CDR3 bases: TGTGCCAGCAGGGACCGGGACAGAAGCATCGCCGGGGAGCTGTTTTTT. The entire variable domain, with the rest obtained from reference TRBV11-1 and TRBJ2-2, is as follows: EAEVAQSPRYKITEKSQAVAFWCDPISGHATLYWYRQILGQGPELLVQFQDESVVDDSQLPKDRFSAERLKGVDSTLKIQPAELGDSAMYLCASRDRDRSIAGELFFGEGSRLTVL.

On this clone: The identical CDR3 is also encoded by other nucleotide sequences in the sample. V and J are TRBV10-3 and TRBJ1-1, with D unresolved. Trimming stripped 7 bases from V and 2 bases from J, with 11 bases between. This CDR3 contains 13 residues. The germline CDR1 and CDR2 sequences are ENHRY and SYGVKD. The CDR3 nucleotides read TGTGCCATCAAAGGACGGGGTAACACTGAAGCTTTCTTT. Translated: CAIKGRGNTEAFF.

The V and J genes are TRBV7-9 and TRBJ1-5, with D unclear. The CDR3 has 14 residues. Trimming shortened V by 5 bases and J by 6 bases, and 14 bases separated the two germline ends. Germline V CDR1 and CDR2: SEHNR, FQNEAQ (reference sequence). DNA for the CDR3: TGTGCCAGCAGCCCTTGGGAGGACCTTCAGCCCCAGCATTTT. Protein sequence: CASSPWEDLQPQHF.

The genes are TRBV14 and TRBJ2-7; 8 nucleotides line up with TRBD1. V was clipped by 5 bases and J by 2 bases; unmatched bases: 5. This CDR3 is built from 14 residues. In germline, CDR1 is SGHDN, CDR2 FVKESK. In DNA form, the CDR3 reads TGTGCCAGCAGCTCGCAGGGGGCTACCTACGAGCAGTACTTC. This gives the protein CASSSQGATYEQYF.

In this sample, this clone turned up once. The chain is built from TRBV7-2 and TRBJ1-1, with a possible D match to TRBD1 (6 bases). Germline V gene data show CDR1 as SGHTA and CDR2 as FQGNSA. The CDR3 has 14 amino acids. V lost 5 bases to trimming and J lost 5 bases, with 15 bases between them. The CDR3 loop reads CASSGLGGSTEAFF. Written as DNA, the CDR3 is TGTGCCAGCAGCGGGCTAGGGGGTTCGACTGAAGCTTTCTTT.

This clone was counted only a few times. The chain couples TRBV13 to TRBJ2-3; D gene unclear. The germline V gene encodes CDR1 PRHDT and CDR2 FYEKMQ (reference sequence). The CDR3 totals 14 residues. With 3 bases removed from V and 6 bases from J, the gap between germline ends came to 13 bases. In DNA form, the CDR3 reads TGTGCCAGCAGCTTTGGAGAAGCGAGGGATACGCAGTATTTT. This translates into CASSFGEARDTQYF.

This clone has just a few counts. The CDR3 is CASSLGQGRSPLHF. The CDR3 nucleotides are TGTGCCAGCAGTTTGGGACAGGGTAGATCACCCCTCCACTTT. V gene TRBV28 combines with J gene TRBJ1-6, with 9 bases lining up with TRBD1. Unmatched junction bases numbered 4, after V lost 3 bases and J lost 10 bases. The CDR3 runs 14 residues. CDR1 MDHEN and CDR2 SYDVKM come from the germline V gene.

V is TRBV7-6 and J is TRBJ2-1, with 7 bases fitting TRBD2. This CDR3 is 16 amino acids long. V shed 3 bases, J shed 1 base, and the junction held 6 bases outside the gene matches. Germline CDR1 and CDR2: SGHVS and FNYEAQ. The CDR3 spells CASSFPYGGSYNEQFF. DNA for the CDR3: TGTGCCAGCAGCTTCCCGTACGGGGGGTCCTACAATGAGCAGTTCTTC.